The clone carrying this T cell receptor (beta chain) showed up just a few times. Other DNA sequences in the sample encode the same CDR3. The data derive from a study of beta chain features in type 1 diabetes. Using CD45RO/CCR7/CD25/CD127/CD95/CD27, CD4+ naive, central memory, regulatory and stem cell-like memory cells were sorted. cDNA synthesis used the whole RNA isolate, giving expressed TCRB sequences. Generated by immunoSEQ multiplex PCR, the TCRdb table keeps only in-frame clones and is missing some. This sample has fewer than 550,000 clones, with roughly an eighth found just once. The CDR3 is made up of 13 amino acids. The V gene lost 0 bases and the J gene lost 4 bases, with 6 bases spanning the gap. CDR1 and CDR2 (germline): MGHRA, YSYEKL.

V usage is TRBV4-1 and J usage is TRBJ1-1; D possibly corresponds to TRBD1 (6 bases). Sequenced input: naive CD4+ T cells from blood. This TCR came from a woman aged 18-29 years in good health. This CDR3 reads CASSQDRGTEAFF. CDR3 DNA sequence: TGCGCCAGCAGCCAAGACAGGGGCACTGAAGCTTTCTTT.